This T cell receptor (beta chain) stems from a study of regulatory T cells in long-lasting Graves disease. Across the study: Antithyroid drug intake by newly diagnosed Graves' patients had lasted under 3 months.

Through Arm-PCR of CDR3 regions and iRepertoire HTBI primers, TCR beta libraries were built. TCRdb re-called the multiplex PCR reads through MiXCR, storing one row per CDR3 protein. Of 500,000 or so distinct CDR3 sequences in the sample, 15% to 20% are singletons; the top ten hold about 12%. This clonotype was seen ten or more times. The CDR3 consists of 13 residues. CDR1 is SGHAT, CDR2 FQNNGV, per germline. V lost 7 bases to trimming and J lost 4 bases; unmatched junction nucleotides: 6. This sample's time point: newly diagnosed GD, antithyroid drugs for less than 3 months. PBMC RNA served as the TCR library source. These data also featured in a second study, about T cells in Graves' hyperthyroidism and ophthalmopathy. From that paper: A 13 V-J signature model discriminated ophthalmopathy versus stable hyperthyroidism.

This chain joins TRBV11-2 and TRBJ1-2, with 7 bases lining up with TRBD1. Sequencing was performed on peripheral blood mononuclear cells (PBMCs), taken at new diagnosis, from a patient treated with antithyroid drugs. This clonotype was obtained from a man aged 35 to 55 with Graves disease. The CDR3 spells CASTQGVSYGYTF. CDR3 sequence (DNA): TGTGCCAGCACCCAGGGGGTATCCTATGGCTACACCTTC.